A single sample is the source of the 14 T cell receptor beta chains below, sequenced in a study of cytomegalovirus exposure and HLA in healthy donors. Use of 60 Vbeta and 13 Jbeta primers characterized the PCR. Assay used: immunoSEQ multiplex PCR; TCRdb lists only in-frame clones, some missing. Here the sample spans around 200,000 clones, over 75% being singletons. The source material was PBMCs. The origin of the receptors is a man aged 18 to 30 in good health and CMV-seronegative.

This clone was observed a handful of times. The chain recombines TRBV21-1 with TRBJ1-1; the table's D call, TRBD1, was not checked against the DNA. TRBV21-1 is listed as a pseudogene. The CDR3 has 19 residues. CDR3 nucleotides: TGTGCCAGCAGCAAAAGCTCTGGCGATACCGGCAACAGGGGAACTGAAGCTTTCTTT. Amino acids: CASSKSSGDTGNRGTEAFF.

This clone showed up just a few times. The V gene is TRBV5-4, the J gene TRBJ2-7; no clear D. Per germline, CDR1 SGHNT and CDR2 YYREEE (reference sequence). Trimming shortened V by 1 base and J by 3 bases, and 8 bases separated the two germline ends. The CDR3 sequence is 13 residues long. Here the CDR3 DNA reads TGTGCCAGCAGCTTGACTCCTGTCTACGAGCAGTACTTC. Protein: CASSLTPVYEQYF.

The chain joins TRBV7-8 to TRBJ2-7; D is ambiguous. V gave up 5 bases and J gave up 6 bases, with 8 bases separating them. The CDR3 loop spans 11 amino acids. Looked up from germline, CDR1 is SGHVS and CDR2 is FQNEAQ. The CDR3 loop is CASSPASEQYF. CDR3 nucleotides: TGTGCCAGCAGCCCTGCGTCCGAGCAGTACTTC.

This clone has a handful of counts. This CDR3 reads CAWGKGVEETQYF. CDR3 DNA sequence: TGTGCCTGGGGGAAGGGGGTGGAAGAGACCCAGTACTTC. The rearrangement links TRBV30 to TRBJ2-5, with a possible D match to TRBD1 (6 bases). There are 13 residues in the CDR3. The germline gives CDR1 GTSNPN, CDR2 SVGIG (reference sequence). The V end was cut by 5 bases, the J end by 3 bases, with 13 bases between.

The chain carries TRBV4-1 and TRBJ2-5; 9 bases are shared with TRBD2. The J call may be wrong; the DNA end is better matched by TRBJ2-7. CDR1 and CDR2 (germline): MGHRA, YSYEKL. The CDR3 totals 15 residues. The CDR3 sequence is CASSQSGGNSYEQYF. Here the CDR3 DNA reads TGCGCCAGCAGCCAGAGCGGGGGGAACTCCTACGAGCAGTACTTC.

This clone was seen a handful of times. The chain combines TRBV6-1 with TRBJ2-5, with 11 bases lining up with TRBD1. Germline CDR1 reads MNHNS; CDR2 reads SASEGT. This CDR3 comprises 15 residues. Germline trimming cut 6 bases from V and 3 bases from J; bases unmatched to any gene: 6. As DNA, the CDR3 is TGTGCCAGCAGCCGGACAGGGGGCAAGGAAGAGACCCAGTACTTC. It is translated as CASSRTGGKEETQYF.

This CDR3 reads CASSPSAGLISGNTIYF. The CDR3 DNA sequence: TGTGCCAGCAGCCCTTCGGCAGGGCTGATATCTGGAAACACCATATATTTT. The rearrangement uses TRBV27 and TRBJ1-3; D might be TRBD1 (5 bases). V was shortened by 6 bases and J by 1 base, with 19 bases between the two germline ends. This CDR3 region has 17 residues. CDR1 is MNHEY and CDR2 is SMNVEV in the germline V gene (reference sequence).

This clone was seen just once. The chain couples TRBV28 to TRBJ2-7; D gene unclear. The ends were cut back, 4 bases at V and 0 bases at J, with 10 bases in the middle. Per the germline V gene, CDR1 is MDHEN and CDR2 is SYDVKM. The CDR3 is 14 amino acids. This CDR3 reads CASSSDTSSYEQYF. In nucleotides, the CDR3 is TGTGCCAGCAGTTCCGACACGAGCTCCTACGAGCAGTACTTC.

This clone has only one observation. The chain is built from TRBV7-2 and TRBJ2-5, with D uncertain. V was trimmed by 3 bases and J by 3 bases, leaving 8 bases between them. This CDR3 comprises 13 residues. Germline CDR1 and CDR2: SGHTA and FQGNSA. CDR3 coding DNA: TGTGCCAGCAGCTTTATAACTAAAGAGACCCAGTACTTC. It yields the protein CASSFITKETQYF.

Only one count was recorded for this clone. The chain couples TRBV7-9 to TRBJ2-7; weak D call: TRBD2 (6 bases). The ends were cut back, 5 bases at V and 5 bases at J, with 22 bases in the middle. Germline V lookup: CDR1 SEHNR, CDR2 FQNEAQ (reference sequence). There are 16 residues in the CDR3. DNA for the CDR3: TGTGCCAGCAGCGACGGGACTTCCTCTCGAGGGGACGAGCAGTACTTC. This sequence encodes CASSDGTSSRGDEQYF.

The sample holds one count of this clone. The chain uses TRBV30 and TRBJ2-7; 9 bases align to TRBD2. The V and J ends lost 2 bases and 0 bases, in that order; junction bases with no gene match: 8. This CDR3 has 16 amino acids. Germline CDR1 reads GTSNPN; CDR2 reads SVGIG (reference sequence). This CDR3 reads CAWSIQAGGSSYEQYF. DNA for the CDR3: TGTGCCTGGAGTATACAGGCGGGGGGGAGCTCCTACGAGCAGTACTTC. The full variable domain, completed using reference TRBV30 and TRBJ2-7, is SQTIHQWPATLVQPVGSPLSLECTVEGTSNPNLYWYRQAAGRGLQLLFYSVGIGQISSEVPQNLSASRPQDRQFILSSKKLLLSDSGFYLCAWSIQAGGSSYEQYFGPGTRLTVT.

The CDR3 protein is CASSAGERGTQYF. The CDR3 DNA reads as TGTGCCAGCAGCGCTGGGGAGCGGGGGACCCAGTACTTC. The V gene is TRBV2, the J gene TRBJ2-5; 7 nucleotides align to TRBD2. Germline CDR1 and CDR2: SNHLY and FYNNEI. The CDR3 has 13 residues. V gave up 6 bases and J gave up 7 bases; unmatched junction bases: 8.

This clone is a singleton in its sample. Compared with germline, one end of the junction differs, possibly owing to a read error. The chain links TRBV7-7 to TRBJ2-1; the D gene is possibly TRBD1 (6 bases). The CDR3 contains 15 residues. Germline V gene lookup returns CDR1 SSHAT and CDR2 FNYEAQ (reference sequence). This CDR3 reads CASSPGAVADNEQFF. The CDR3, as DNA: TGTGCTAGCAGCCCAGGGGCAGTGGCGGACAATGAGCAGTTCTTC. The whole variable domain, filled in from reference TRBV7-7 and TRBJ2-1, reads GAGVSQSPRYKVTKRGQDVTLRCDPISSHATLYWYQQALGQGPEFLTYFNYEAQPDKSGLPSDRFSAERPEGSISTLTIQRTEQRDSAMYRCASSPGAVADNEQFFGPGTRLTVL.

The sample holds a few counts of this clone. The V call is TRBV5-6, the J call TRBJ2-2; the match to TRBD2 covers 11 bases. This CDR3 comprises 16 residues. Unmatched junction bases numbered 8, after V lost 4 bases and J lost 6 bases. The germline V gene has CDR1 SGHDT and CDR2 YYEEEE. The CDR3 DNA is TGTGCCAGCAGCCGTTACATAGCGGGGGGGCCCGGGGAGCTGTTTTTT. Amino acid sequence: CASSRYIAGGPGELFF.